Listed below are T cell receptor beta chains from one sample, sequenced in a study of somatic mutations in cytotoxic T cells in rheumatoid arthritis. Measured with immunoSEQ multiplex PCR; TCRdb has only the in-frame clones, and not every one. This sample has around 20,000 clones, with around 86% found just once. The specimen was CD8+ T cells sorted from blood. The receptors stem from an adult with rheumatoid arthritis. The CDR3 runs from the conserved cysteine through the conserved F or W. Fields, in order: CDR3 protein, CDR3 DNA, V gene, J gene, D gene, clone size. D genes are given only for firm matches. Size is omitted from some rows. Given values are once, few, many or a class for expanded clones.

CDR3 protein: CATSRVPPNPGTQYF; CDR3 DNA: TGTGCCACCAGCAGAGTCCCCCCTAATCCTGGGACCCAGTACTTC; V gene: TRBV15; J gene: TRBJ2-5; D gene: -; clone size: -
CDR3 protein: CASSIFVNTYQPQHF; CDR3 DNA: TGTGCCAGTAGTATCTTCGTCAACACTTATCAGCCCCAGCATTTT; V gene: TRBV19; J gene: TRBJ1-5; D gene: -; clone size: -
CDR3 protein: CASSDAGSTDTQYF; CDR3 DNA: TGTGCCAGCAGTGATGCGGGTAGCACAGATACGCAGTATTTT; V gene: TRBV6-1; J gene: TRBJ2-3; D gene: -; clone size: -
CDR3 protein: CASSSRTSGGTRGETQYF; CDR3 DNA: TGTGCCAGCAGCTCCCGGACTAGCGGGGGGACGCGTGGAGAGACCCAGTACTTC; V gene: TRBV7-6; J gene: TRBJ2-5; D gene: TRBD2; clone size: -
CDR3 protein: CASSSAPQGTGANVLTF; CDR3 DNA: TGTGCCAGCAGCTCGGCACCACAGGGTACTGGGGCCAACGTCCTGACTTTC; V gene: TRBV11-3; J gene: TRBJ2-6; D gene: -; clone size: -
CDR3 protein: CASSLVRSGSPDTQYF; CDR3 DNA: TGTGCCAGCAGCTTAGTCCGTAGCGGGAGTCCGGATACGCAGTATTTT; V gene: TRBV7-8; J gene: TRBJ2-3; D gene: TRBD2; clone size: -
CDR3 protein: CASSQVGGRGSERADTQYF; CDR3 DNA: TGCGCCAGCAGCCAAGTGGGCGGGAGAGGATCTGAACGGGCAGATACGCAGTATTTT; V gene: TRBV4-1; J gene: TRBJ2-3; D gene: TRBD2; clone size: -
CDR3 protein: CASSYGDGEQYF; CDR3 DNA: TGTGCCAGCAGCTACGGGGACGGGGAGCAGTACTTC; V gene: TRBV7-9; J gene: TRBJ2-7; D gene: -; clone size: -
CDR3 protein: CASSSAIQQGAGNEQFF; CDR3 DNA: TGTGCCAGCAGCTCAGCTATCCAACAGGGGGCAGGGAATGAGCAGTTCTTC; V gene: TRBV13; J gene: TRBJ2-1; D gene: TRBD1; clone size: -
CDR3 protein: CATSRDLGEGEAFF; CDR3 DNA: TGTGCCACCAGCAGAGATCTAGGGGAAGGGGAGGCTTTCTTT; V gene: TRBV15; J gene: TRBJ1-1; D gene: -; clone size: -
CDR3 protein: CASSRGLEQYF; CDR3 DNA: TGTGCCAGCAGCCGAGGACTAGAGCAGTACTTC; V gene: TRBV11-3; J gene: TRBJ2-7; D gene: -; clone size: once
CDR3 protein: CASSFPGQGATGELFF; CDR3 DNA: TGTGCCAGCAGCTTTCCGGGACAGGGGGCAACCGGGGAGCTGTTTTTT; V gene: TRBV13; J gene: TRBJ2-2; D gene: TRBD1; clone size: few
CDR3 protein: CASSLTRGQGSGNTIYF; CDR3 DNA: TGTGCCAGCAGCTTAACAAGGGGACAGGGCTCTGGAAACACCATATATTTT; V gene: TRBV7-9; J gene: TRBJ1-3; D gene: TRBD1; clone size: few
CDR3 protein: CASSLSGYGTEAFF; CDR3 DNA: TGTGCCAGCAGTTTATCGGGGTATGGCACTGAAGCTTTCTTT; V gene: TRBV27; J gene: TRBJ1-1; D gene: -; clone size: -
CDR3 protein: CASSQVGGQGTEAFF; CDR3 DNA: TGTGCCAGCAGCCAAGTCGGGGGGCAGGGAACTGAAGCTTTCTTT; V gene: TRBV14; J gene: TRBJ1-1; D gene: -; clone size: -
CDR3 protein: CASSLPGNTGELFF; CDR3 DNA: TGTGCCAGCAGCTTGCCGGGGAACACCGGGGAGCTGTTTTTT; V gene: TRBV7-3; J gene: TRBJ2-2; D gene: -; clone size: few
CDR3 protein: CASSGSAGADTQYF; CDR3 DNA: TGTGCCAGCAGTGGATCCGCGGGAGCAGATACGCAGTATTTT; V gene: TRBV6-4; J gene: TRBJ2-3; D gene: TRBD2; clone size: -
CDR3 protein: CARSGGGERDRYPGELFF; CDR3 DNA: TGTGCCAGAAGCGGGGGCGGGGAGAGGGACAGGTATCCCGGGGAGCTGTTTTTT; V gene: TRBV5-3; J gene: TRBJ2-2; D gene: TRBD1; clone size: -
CDR3 protein: CASSRRGGPYNEQFF; CDR3 DNA: TGTGCCAGCAGTCGCCGGGGGGGCCCCTACAATGAGCAGTTCTTC; V gene: TRBV7-6; J gene: TRBJ2-1; D gene: TRBD2; clone size: -
CDR3 protein: CATRTGETYEQYF; CDR3 DNA: TGTGCCACCAGGACAGGGGAAACCTACGAGCAGTACTTC; V gene: TRBV10-3; J gene: TRBJ2-7; D gene: TRBD1; clone size: once
CDR3 protein: CASSGSSGTDTQYF; CDR3 DNA: TGTGCCAGCAGTGGCTCTAGCGGCACAGATACGCAGTATTTT; V gene: TRBV2; J gene: TRBJ2-3; D gene: -; clone size: -
CDR3 protein: CSTSGGGNYGYTF; CDR3 DNA: TGCAGCACCAGCGGGGGGGGCAACTATGGCTACACCTTC; V gene: TRBV29-1; J gene: TRBJ1-2; D gene: -; clone size: -
CDR3 protein: CSASPGQFF; CDR3 DNA: TGCAGTGCTAGCCCAGGGCAGTTCTTC; V gene: TRBV20-1; J gene: TRBJ2-1; D gene: -; clone size: -
CDR3 protein: CASPGQMNTEAFF; CDR3 DNA: TGTGCCAGCCCGGGACAGATGAACACTGAAGCTTTCTTT; V gene: TRBV2; J gene: TRBJ1-1; D gene: TRBD1; clone size: few
CDR3 protein: CATSGRGNTIYF; CDR3 DNA: TGTGCCACCAGCGGAAGGGGAAACACCATATATTTT; V gene: TRBV15; J gene: TRBJ1-3; D gene: -; clone size: -
CDR3 protein: CASSPPQIYGYTF; CDR3 DNA: TGTGCCAGCAGCCCCCCACAAATCTATGGCTACACCTTC; V gene: TRBV7-9; J gene: TRBJ1-2; D gene: -; clone size: -
CDR3 protein: CASNQGAITNYGYTF; CDR3 DNA: TGTGCCAGTAATCAGGGGGCGATCACTAACTATGGCTACACCTTC; V gene: TRBV19; J gene: TRBJ1-2; D gene: TRBD1; clone size: once
CDR3 protein: CASSLNRGSYSNQPQHF; CDR3 DNA: TGTGCCAGCAGCTTAAACAGGGGAAGCTATAGCAATCAGCCCCAGCATTTT; V gene: TRBV5-8; J gene: TRBJ1-5; D gene: TRBD1; clone size: -
CDR3 protein: CASSRGGGGNIQYF; CDR3 DNA: TGTGCCAGCTCCCGGGGAGGGGGAGGGAACATTCAGTACTTC; V gene: TRBV6-6; J gene: TRBJ2-4; D gene: -; clone size: -
CDR3 protein: CASSWDNSGNTIYF; CDR3 DNA: TGTGCCAGCAGCTGGGATAACTCTGGAAACACCATATATTTT; V gene: TRBV9; J gene: TRBJ1-3; D gene: -; clone size: -
CDR3 protein: CASRWGPNTEAFF; CDR3 DNA: TGTGCCAGCAGGTGGGGTCCCAACACTGAAGCTTTCTTT; V gene: TRBV6-1; J gene: TRBJ1-1; D gene: -; clone size: -
CDR3 protein: CAITDSNTGELFF; CDR3 DNA: TGTGCCATCACTGACAGTAACACCGGGGAGCTGTTTTTT; V gene: TRBV10-3; J gene: TRBJ2-2; D gene: -; clone size: once
CDR3 protein: CASSLSARASHEQYF; CDR3 DNA: TGTGCCAGCAGCTTATCGGCTAGAGCGTCCCACGAGCAGTACTTC; V gene: TRBV11-2; J gene: TRBJ2-7; D gene: -; clone size: once
CDR3 protein: CASRPMGSSYNEQFF; CDR3 DNA: TGTGCCAGCAGACCTATGGGGAGCTCCTACAATGAGCAGTTCTTC; V gene: TRBV27; J gene: TRBJ2-1; D gene: -; clone size: -
CDR3 protein: CASSLLLAYEQYF; CDR3 DNA: TGTGCCAGCAGTTTACTGTTGGCTTACGAGCAGTACTTC; V gene: TRBV28; J gene: TRBJ2-7; D gene: -; clone size: -
CDR3 protein: CASSLGRGSRGYTF; CDR3 DNA: TGCGCCAGCAGCTTGGGCAGGGGATCTCGTGGCTACACCTTC; V gene: TRBV5-1; J gene: TRBJ1-2; D gene: -; clone size: -
CDR3 protein: CASSLPGLGKLFF; CDR3 DNA: TGTGCCAGCAGCTTACCGGGGTTGGGAAAACTGTTTTTT; V gene: TRBV7-9; J gene: TRBJ1-4; D gene: -; clone size: -
CDR3 protein: CASTRGGGDTQYF; CDR3 DNA: TGTGCCAGCACCCGGGGGGGTGGAGATACGCAGTATTTT; V gene: TRBV27; J gene: TRBJ2-3; D gene: TRBD2; clone size: -
CDR3 protein: CASIGGRDRTEAFF; CDR3 DNA: TGTGCCAGCATCGGAGGTAGGGATCGGACTGAAGCTTTCTTT; V gene: TRBV2; J gene: TRBJ1-1; D gene: -; clone size: -
CDR3 protein: CASRAGITSNQPQHF; CDR3 DNA: TGTGCCAGCAGGGCGGGTATAACGAGCAATCAGCCCCAGCATTTT; V gene: TRBV28; J gene: TRBJ1-5; D gene: -; clone size: -
CDR3 protein: CASSLGGLNYGYTF; CDR3 DNA: TGTGCCAGCAGTTTGGGGGGGCTGAACTATGGCTACACCTTC; V gene: TRBV27; J gene: TRBJ1-2; D gene: -; clone size: -
CDR3 protein: CSVVLQGSYGYTF; CDR3 DNA: TGCAGCGTTGTCCTGCAGGGCAGCTATGGCTACACCTTC; V gene: TRBV29-1; J gene: TRBJ1-2; D gene: -; clone size: -
CDR3 protein: CASSLVSASGGAETQYF; CDR3 DNA: TGTGCCAGCAGCTTAGTGTCGGCTAGCGGGGGGGCGGAGACCCAGTACTTC; V gene: TRBV7-8; J gene: TRBJ2-5; D gene: TRBD2; clone size: -
CDR3 protein: CASSPAASYNEQFF; CDR3 DNA: TGTGCCAGCAGTCCGGCTGCTAGCTACAATGAGCAGTTCTTC; V gene: TRBV28; J gene: TRBJ2-1; D gene: -; clone size: -
CDR3 protein: CASTLRGELNTEAFF; CDR3 DNA: TGTGCCAGCACCCTCAGGGGAGAATTGAACACTGAAGCTTTCTTT; V gene: TRBV25-1; J gene: TRBJ1-1; D gene: -; clone size: -
CDR3 protein: CASSPGWAGANVLTF; CDR3 DNA: TGTGCCAGCAGCCCTGGGTGGGCCGGGGCCAACGTCCTGACTTTC; V gene: TRBV14; J gene: TRBJ2-6; D gene: -; clone size: -
CDR3 protein: CASSLGQGLPTF; CDR3 DNA: TGTGCCAGCAGCCTGGGACAGGGCCTCCCCACATTC; V gene: TRBV13; J gene: TRBJ1-2; D gene: TRBD1; clone size: -
CDR3 protein: CASSPREGIYGYTF; CDR3 DNA: TGTGCCAGCAGTCCCAGGGAGGGTATCTATGGCTACACCTTC; V gene: TRBV27; J gene: TRBJ1-2; D gene: -; clone size: -
CDR3 protein: CASLRPGSDQPQHF; CDR3 DNA: TGTGCCAGCCTGAGGCCAGGGAGTGATCAGCCCCAGCATTTT; V gene: TRBV28; J gene: TRBJ1-5; D gene: -; clone size: -
CDR3 protein: CSVLGTSGRADRDEQYF; CDR3 DNA: TGCAGCGTTCTAGGGACTAGCGGGAGGGCCGATAGGGACGAGCAGTACTTC; V gene: TRBV29-1; J gene: TRBJ2-7; D gene: TRBD2; clone size: -
CDR3 protein: CASSIEHNQPQHF; CDR3 DNA: TGTGCCAGTAGTATCGAACACAATCAGCCCCAGCATTTT; V gene: TRBV19; J gene: TRBJ1-5; D gene: -; clone size: -
CDR3 protein: CASSEQSGEADIQYF; CDR3 DNA: TGTGCCAGCAGTGAGCAAAGCGGGGAGGCGGACATTCAGTACTTC; V gene: TRBV6-1; J gene: TRBJ2-4; D gene: TRBD2; clone size: -
CDR3 protein: CASSLGQGAGELFF; CDR3 DNA: TGTGCCAGCAGCCTGGGACAGGGAGCCGGGGAGCTGTTTTTT; V gene: TRBV7-9; J gene: TRBJ2-2; D gene: TRBD1; clone size: few
CDR3 protein: CASSLVAFLAHTDTQYF; CDR3 DNA: TGTGCCAGCAGCTTAGTGGCATTTCTAGCCCACACAGATACGCAGTATTTT; V gene: TRBV7-9; J gene: TRBJ2-3; D gene: -; clone size: -
CDR3 protein: CASKRGSYNEQFF; CDR3 DNA: TGCGCCAGCAAGCGGGGCTCCTACAATGAGCAGTTCTTC; V gene: TRBV5-1; J gene: TRBJ2-1; D gene: TRBD2; clone size: -
CDR3 protein: CSARQGNGYTF; CDR3 DNA: TGCAGTGCACGACAGGGGAATGGCTACACCTTC; V gene: TRBV20-1; J gene: TRBJ1-2; D gene: TRBD1; clone size: -
CDR3 protein: CASSAGARMNTEAFF; CDR3 DNA: TGTGCCAGCAGCGCTGGGGCCCGGATGAACACTGAAGCTTTCTTT; V gene: TRBV9; J gene: TRBJ1-1; D gene: -; clone size: once
CDR3 protein: CASSFPRGDEQYF; CDR3 DNA: TGTGCCAGCAGCTTTCCCAGGGGCGACGAGCAGTACTTC; V gene: TRBV11-2; J gene: TRBJ2-7; D gene: -; clone size: -
CDR3 protein: CASSLDSNTEAFF; CDR3 DNA: TGTGCCAGCAGCTTAGACAGTAACACTGAAGCTTTCTTT; V gene: TRBV5-6; J gene: TRBJ1-1; D gene: -; clone size: -